The present T cell receptor beta chain was sequenced within a study of identical twins. Findings and caveats of the study: Cross-sectional statistics underpinned the conclusions; the same donors were not followed.

This clonotype was counted at least ten times. Its specificity is not known. The CDR3 contains 12 residues. Trimming shortened V by 4 bases and J by 3 bases, and 8 bases separated the two germline ends. Germline CDR1 is DFQATT and CDR2 is SNEGSKA (reference sequence). Each CDR3 protein is one row after TCRdb ran MiXCR on the 5' RACE reads. The sample records over 600,000 distinct CDR3 sequences, 20% to 25% being singletons. This same sample was also part of a study on T cells expressing NK-cell markers. Per that paper: The share of CD8+ T cells held by dominant NKG2C+ clonotypes was roughly 1.0-7.5% in about 6 donors. Whether expanded NKG2C+ T cell clones were HCMV specific stayed uncertain.

Material: PBMCs. The chain couples TRBV20-1 to TRBJ2-3; D unresolved. The sequence was obtained from a woman under 30 in good health. CDR3 sequence (DNA): TGCAGTGCTATGCCAGGAACAGATACGCAGTATTTT. It encodes CSAMPGTDTQYF.